These 13 T cell receptor beta chains were sequenced from one sample in a study of PD-1 blockade in classical Hodgkin lymphoma. Each of the patients experienced relapse following autologous stem cell transplantation, and their brentuximab vedotin exposure differed. Clones were sequenced by immunoSEQ multiplex PCR, and TCRdb holds only the in-frame ones, with some missing. This sample has about 98,000 clones, with about four fifths found just once. The source material was peripheral blood mononuclear cells (PBMCs), sampled before the second cycle of nivolumab. The receptors derive from a human donor with classical Hodgkin lymphoma.

V is TRBV11-2 and J is TRBJ2-7, with TRBD1 matching over 9 bases. V shed 3 bases and J 9 bases; nucleotides not matched to a gene: 12. CDR1 and CDR2 from the germline V gene are SGHAT and FQNNGV. The CDR3 has 15 residues. CDR3 sequence: CASSFTRTGDYGQYF. CDR3 nucleotide sequence: TGTGCCAGCAGCTTTACCCGGACAGGGGATTATGGGCAGTACTTC.

V gene TRBV6-1 combines with J gene TRBJ1-1, with 9 bases fitting TRBD1. Per germline, CDR1 MNHNS and CDR2 SASEGT. Losses at the gene ends were 6 bases for V and 9 bases for J; bases not matched to a gene: 5. The CDR3 is 12 amino acids. The CDR3, as DNA: TGTGCCAGCAGGGGGGGACAGGGTAAAGCTTTCTTT. Its translation is CASRGGQGKAFF.

The rearrangement links TRBV6-4 to TRBJ2-7, with 8 bases aligning to TRBD1. In germline, CDR1 is MRHNA, CDR2 SNTAGT. The CDR3 sequence is 14 residues long. Trimming cost V 7 bases and J 4 bases; bases outside gene matches: 9. This CDR3 reads CASTGQGKKYEQYF. For the CDR3, the DNA is TGTGCCAGCACCGGACAGGGTAAGAAGTACGAGCAGTACTTC.

This clone was found a few times. The CDR3 here is CASSSTGVTGNTIYF. The CDR3 region has the DNA TGTGCCAGCAGCTCCACAGGGGTAACTGGAAACACCATATATTTT. The chain carries TRBV11-2 and TRBJ1-3, with 7 bases matching TRBD1. The CDR3 is 15 residues long. CDR1 SGHAT and CDR2 FQNNGV come from the germline V gene. The V segment lost 4 bases and the J segment 2 bases; nucleotides outside the gene matches: 5.

J is TRBJ1-1 and V is TRBV7-8, with 7 nucleotides matching TRBD1. From germline, CDR1 is SGHVS and CDR2 FQNEAQ. V dropped 5 bases and J dropped 1; count of bases not matched to a gene: 13. The CDR3 runs 17 residues. The CDR3 reads CASSPRRDRGSNTEAFF. The CDR3 DNA sequence: TGTGCCAGCAGCCCGAGACGGGACAGAGGTTCGAACACTGAAGCTTTCTTT.

The CDR3 DNA is TGCGCCAGCAGCTTTGAACTCCCTTTCACAGATACGCAGTATTTT. This sequence encodes CASSFELPFTDTQYF. The chain links TRBV5-1 to TRBJ2-3; no reliable D call. V dropped 2 bases and J dropped 2 bases, with 12 bases sitting between them. CDR1 is SGHRS and CDR2 is YFSETQ in the germline V gene. This CDR3 region has 15 residues. Complete variable domain (other parts from reference TRBV5-1 and TRBJ2-3): KAGVTQTPRYLIKTRGQQVTLSCSPISGHRSVSWYQQTPGQGLQFLFEYFSETQRNKGNFPGRFSGRQFSNSRSEMNVSTLELGDSALYLCASSFELPFTDTQYFGPGTRLTVL.

This chain links TRBV6-1 with TRBJ1-4; D might be TRBD1 (5 bases). This CDR3 comprises 14 residues. Germline CDR1 is MNHNS and CDR2 is SASEGT. Trimming stripped 6 bases from V and 5 bases from J, with 13 bases between. For the CDR3, the DNA is TGTGCCAGCAGCTCTGCCTGGGGGAATGAAAAACTGTTTTTT. This codes for CASSSAWGNEKLFF.

V usage is TRBV18 and J usage is TRBJ1-3; D is unresolved. The V end was cut by 5 bases, the J end by 0 bases, with 5 bases between. CDR3 length: 13 amino acids. CDR1 KGHSH and CDR2 LQKENI come from the germline V gene. The CDR3 DNA reads as TGTGCCAGCTCAACGAGCTCTGGAAACACCATATATTTT. Its translation is CASSTSSGNTIYF. Supplemented by reference TRBV18 and TRBJ1-3, the full variable domain reads NAGVMQNPRHLVRRRGQEARLRCSPMKGHSHVYWYRQLPEEGLKFMVYLQKENIIDESGMPKERFSAEFPKEGPSILRIQQVVRGDSAAYFCASSTSSGNTIYFGEGSWLTVV.

This chain connects TRBV10-3 to TRBJ2-1, with D tentatively TRBD2 (5 bases). The germline V gene has CDR1 ENHRY and CDR2 SYGVKD. The CDR3 is 12 residues long. V lost 6 bases and J lost 9, with 12 bases in between. Here the CDR3 reads CAISGVPGEQFF. The CDR3 region has the DNA TGTGCCATCAGCGGGGTTCCTGGTGAGCAGTTCTTC.

The J gene is TRBJ1-2, the V gene TRBV29-1; a possible D gene is TRBD1 (5 bases). Germline V CDR1 and CDR2: SQVTM, ANQGSEA. Trimming left V 2 bases short and J 4 bases short, with 11 bases between. The CDR3 contains 13 residues. The CDR3 DNA reads as TGCAGCGTTGAAAGGGGTGGGGGCTATGGCTACACCTTC. Its protein is CSVERGGGYGYTF.

The chain uses TRBV18 and TRBJ2-1; tentatively, D is TRBD1 or TRBD2 (5 bases each). Deletions cut 4 bases from V and 5 bases from J, with 12 bases between. CDR1 KGHSH and CDR2 LQKENI come from the germline V gene. The CDR3 has 14 amino acids. In nucleotides, the CDR3 is TGTGCCAGCTCACGAGGGACCCAAGACAATGAGCAGTTCTTC. This codes for CASSRGTQDNEQFF.

V gene TRBV10-3 combines with J gene TRBJ2-3; TRBD2 agrees at 13 bases. This CDR3 region has 15 residues. Germline CDR1 is ENHRY and CDR2 is SYGVKD. J lost 4 bases, V lost 6 bases, and 4 bases had no gene match. The CDR3 loop reads CAISPGLAGSDTQYF. CDR3 nucleotide sequence: TGTGCCATCAGCCCGGGACTAGCGGGATCAGATACGCAGTATTTT.

This chain connects TRBV28 to TRBJ1-2; 9 positions agree with TRBD1. CDR1 and CDR2 from the germline V gene are MDHEN and SYDVKM. The V segment lost 6 bases and the J segment 3 bases; nucleotides outside the gene matches: 8. The CDR3 length is 15 residues. DNA for the CDR3: TGTGCCAGCAGGCCGGGACAGGGCGCGGACTATGGCTACACCTTC. Its protein is CASRPGQGADYGYTF.